These T cell receptor beta chains were read from a single sample in a study of blood T cell repertoires in COVID-19. Sequencing was performed with immunoSEQ multiplex PCR; in TCRdb, only in-frame clones are kept and a portion is missing. This sample has 150,000 to 200,000 clones; roughly 85% occur once, and the top ten carry approximately 21%. The sample consisted of peripheral blood. All receptors come from a man between 60 and 75 years old with active or convalescent COVID-19. CDR3s include the opening cysteine and the closing phenylalanine or tryptophan. The D gene is left open where the match is weak. The size field is filled for only some rows; it gives once, few, many or a size class.

v_gene	abundance	j_gene	d_gene	CDR3nt	CDR3aa
TRBV24-1	NA	TRBJ1-3	NA	TGTGCCACCATGGATCCGGCGGGGGGAAACACCATATATTTT	CATMDPAGGNTIYF
TRBV6-5	NA	TRBJ1-1	NA	TGTGCCAGCAGTTACTCGGAGGGCACTGAAGCTTTCTTT	CASSYSEGTEAFF
TRBV19	once	TRBJ1-4	TRBD1	TGTGCCAGTAAGGCGACAGGGCTTAATGAAAAACTGTTTTTT	CASKATGLNEKLFF
TRBV3-1/TRBV3-2	NA	TRBJ2-7	TRBD2	TGTGCCAGCAGGGGCGGGGGAATGAATGAGCAGTACTTC	CASRGGGMNEQYF
TRBV5-6	NA	TRBJ1-2	TRBD1	TGTGCCAGCAAGCCGGGACAGGGCATATATGGCTACACCTTC	CASKPGQGIYGYTF
TRBV5-5	NA	TRBJ2-5	TRBD2	TGTGCCAGCAGCCCTGGGCTAGCGGGGGTCCAAGAGACCCAGTACTTC	CASSPGLAGVQETQYF
TRBV9	NA	TRBJ1-4	NA	TGTGCCAGCAGCGTTGGGCAGGGCATTAATGAAAAACTGTTTTTT	CASSVGQGINEKLFF
TRBV5-1	NA	TRBJ2-1	NA	TGCGCCAGCAGCCGCCCCAGGGACTCACCTTTCTCCTACAATGAGCAGTTCTTC	CASSRPRDSPFSYNEQFF
TRBV6-6	NA	TRBJ2-7	TRBD2	TGTGCCAGCAGTTACGGGGGTAGCGGGGGATCCTACGAGCAGTACTTC	CASSYGGSGGSYEQYF
TRBV10-1	NA	TRBJ1-1	NA	TGCGCCAGCAGTGTATCGTCGCGGGGGACTGAAGCTTTCTTT	CASSVSSRGTEAFF
TRBV9	NA	TRBJ1-6	NA	TGTGCCAGCAGCGCGGACAGAGTAAATTCACCCCTCCACTTT	CASSADRVNSPLHF
TRBV2	NA	TRBJ2-5	TRBD1	TGTGCCAGCAGTGACCCCAAGGGGGCCAGTGCGGAGACCCAGTACTTC	CASSDPKGASAETQYF
TRBV19	NA	TRBJ1-2	TRBD1	TGTGCCACTAAGGACAGGGCCAACGGATTCTATGGCTACACCTTC	CATKDRANGFYGYTF
TRBV6-5	NA	TRBJ2-5	NA	TGTGCCAGCTCTGCAGGGAAAGAGACCCAGTACTTC	CASSAGKETQYF
TRBV7-2	NA	TRBJ2-7	TRBD2	TGTGCCAGCAGCTTCGGGACTAGCGCCTACGAGCAGTACTTC	CASSFGTSAYEQYF
TRBV7-2	NA	TRBJ1-6	NA	TGTGCCAGCAGCTTAATCGGCAGACTCTATAATTCACCCCTCCACTTT	CASSLIGRLYNSPLHF
TRBV7-8	NA	TRBJ2-7	TRBD2	TGTGCCAGCAGCTTAAAGGGGACTAGCAACGAGCAGTACTTC	CASSLKGTSNEQYF
TRBV27	NA	TRBJ1-3	TRBD1	TGTGCCAGCAGTATAACAGGGGGCTCTGGAAACACCATATATTTT	CASSITGGSGNTIYF
TRBV10-2	NA	TRBJ2-7	TRBD1	TGCGCCAGCGGAAGGACAGGCTACTCCTACGAGCAGTACTTC	CASGRTGYSYEQYF
TRBV5-1	once	TRBJ2-1	TRBD1	TGCGCCAGCAAGGCCTATGGGACAGAAGCTAATGAGCAGTTCTTC	CASKAYGTEANEQFF
TRBV4-2	NA	TRBJ1-1	NA	TGTGCCAGCAGCCTAGGCAGGGGAGGGACTGAAGCTTTCTTT	CASSLGRGGTEAFF
TRBV5-4	NA	TRBJ2-1	TRBD2	TGTGCCAGCAGCTTGGTCTTGGCGGGGGGAGGGAATGAGCAGTTCTTC	CASSLVLAGGGNEQFF
TRBV6-1	NA	TRBJ2-5	TRBD2	TGTGCCAGCAGTGAACTACTAGCGGGGGGGCAACAAGAGACCCAGTACTTC	CASSELLAGGQQETQYF
TRBV6-2/TRBV6-3	once	TRBJ1-1	TRBD1	TGTGCCAGCAGTTACCAAGGGGGGCAGGGGGAAGACACTGAAGCTTTCTTT	CASSYQGGQGEDTEAFF
TRBV21-1	NA	TRBJ1-5	NA	TGTGCCAGCAGCAAATTTCGGGGGGCGGGGCAGCCCCAGCATTTT	CASSKFRGAGQPQHF
TRBV6-2/TRBV6-3	few	TRBJ2-5	TRBD1	TGTGCCAGCAGTTACTCGGGGATGTTGTCGGGACAGGGTAAAATCGAGTACTTC	CASSYSGMLSGQGKIEYF
TRBV7-8	once	TRBJ2-3	NA	TGTGCCAGCAGCCGTGGGCGGGGTCTTGGGGATACGCAGTATTTT	CASSRGRGLGDTQYF
TRBV6-5	NA	TRBJ2-2	NA	TGTGCCAGCAGGGCCTCGAACACCGGGGAGCTGTTTTTT	CASRASNTGELFF
TRBV3-1/TRBV3-2	NA	TRBJ1-1	TRBD1	TGTGCCAGCAGCCTCCTTACAGGGGGAGGGGGTGAAGCTTTCTTT	CASSLLTGGGGEAFF
TRBV6-5	NA	TRBJ1-1	NA	TGTGCCAGCAAGACAGATCCGAACACTGAAGCTTTCTTT	CASKTDPNTEAFF
TRBV14	NA	TRBJ1-6	NA	TGTGCCAGCAGCCTGTCGGGAAGTTGGCGGAATTCACCCCTCCACTTT	CASSLSGSWRNSPLHF
TRBV12-5	NA	TRBJ1-6	NA	TGTGCTAGTGGTGCCGGGGCGGGGACTTCACCCCTCCACTTT	CASGAGAGTSPLHF
TRBV5-5	NA	TRBJ2-3	NA	TGTGCCAGCAGCTTTGATCTAGCTGGGGGGGCGGAGGATACGCAGTATTTT	CASSFDLAGGAEDTQYF
TRBV5-1	few	TRBJ2-5	NA	TGCGCCAGCAGCTTGGGTACGCTCGGGGAGACCCAGTACTTC	CASSLGTLGETQYF
TRBV6-6	NA	TRBJ2-5	NA	TGTGCCAGCAGTCCGCGGGCCCGACAAGAGACCCAGTACTTC	CASSPRARQETQYF